This is a list of T cell receptor beta chains from one sample in a study of blood T cell repertoires in COVID-19. TCRdb's copy holds only in-frame clones and misses some; the assay was immunoSEQ multiplex PCR. The sample contains around 300,000 clones, 86% of which appear only once. Material: peripheral blood. The receptors shown here come from a woman under 40 with active or convalescent COVID-19. Both conserved end residues are part of each CDR3. The D gene is left open where the match is weak. Size is stated for part of the rows, as once, few or many counts, or as a class when the clone is expanded.

V	D	J	length	size	CDR3	DNA
TRBV30	NA	TRBJ2-7	14	NA	CAWSVFTGVYEQYF	TGTGCCTGGAGTGTGTTCACAGGAGTCTACGAGCAGTACTTC
TRBV30	NA	TRBJ1-6	18	NA	CAWSGEATGGRYNSPLHF	TGTGCCTGGAGTGGTGAGGCTACGGGGGGTCGCTATAATTCACCCCTCCACTTT
TRBV19	TRBD1	TRBJ2-2	17	NA	CASSGTRTGLNTGELFF	TGTGCCAGTAGTGGCACCAGGACAGGATTGAACACCGGGGAGCTGTTTTTT
TRBV19	NA	TRBJ1-2	14	NA	CASSIVAVYHGYTF	TGTGCCAGTAGTATAGTGGCAGTTTACCATGGCTACACCTTC
TRBV7-8	NA	TRBJ1-5	15	NA	CASSLGDIVNQPQHF	TGTGCCAGCAGCTTAGGGGACATAGTCAATCAGCCCCAGCATTTT
TRBV30	NA	TRBJ2-2	13	NA	CALRTEHTGELFF	TGTGCCCTGAGGACAGAGCACACCGGGGAGCTGTTTTTT
TRBV9	TRBD1	TRBJ1-2	14	NA	CASSPGQENYGYTF	TGTGCCAGCAGCCCGGGACAGGAGAACTATGGCTACACCTTC
TRBV19	TRBD1	TRBJ2-7	12	NA	CASGPDRGEQYF	TGTGCCAGCGGCCCAGACAGGGGCGAGCAGTACTTC
TRBV10-1	TRBD1	TRBJ2-7	15	NA	CASSDDRGGSYEQYF	TGCGCCAGCAGTGACGACAGGGGAGGCTCCTACGAGCAGTACTTC
TRBV11-3	TRBD2	TRBJ2-1	14	once	CASSLSRGNNEQFF	TGTGCCAGCAGCTTATCGCGGGGGAACAATGAGCAGTTCTTC
TRBV6-6	NA	TRBJ1-3	11	NA	CASGPGNTIYF	TGTGCCAGCGGGCCTGGAAACACCATATATTTT
TRBV3-1/TRBV3-2	NA	TRBJ1-3	14	NA	CASSQDLRGNTIYF	TGTGCCAGCAGCCAAGATCTGCGCGGAAACACCATATATTTT
TRBV4-2	TRBD1	TRBJ2-5	17	NA	CASSQGLRQGAGETQYF	TGTGCCAGCAGCCAAGGTTTAAGACAGGGGGCGGGAGAGACCCAGTACTTC
TRBV2	NA	TRBJ2-3	15	NA	CASTPNGVAEDTQYF	TGTGCCAGCACCCCGAACGGGGTAGCGGAAGATACGCAGTATTTT
TRBV28	NA	TRBJ2-7	14	NA	CASSPPGDPYEQYF	TGTGCCAGCAGTCCCCCAGGGGACCCCTACGAGCAGTACTTC
TRBV19	NA	TRBJ1-6	17	NA	CASSIAPREANNSPLHF	TGTGCCAGTAGTATAGCGCCGAGAGAGGCTAATAATTCACCCCTCCACTTT
TRBV5-6	NA	TRBJ1-3	13	NA	CASSLDMKNTIYF	TGTGCCAGCAGCTTGGACATGAAGAACACCATATATTTT
TRBV3-1/TRBV3-2	NA	TRBJ2-1	13	once	CASSQQGANEQFF	TGTGCCAGCAGCCAGCAGGGTGCAAATGAGCAGTTCTTC
TRBV9	TRBD2	TRBJ2-2	15	once	CASSVAGGYTGELFF	TGTGCCAGCAGCGTAGCCGGGGGGTACACCGGGGAGCTGTTTTTT
TRBV5-1	NA	TRBJ2-7	13	NA	CASSMDSSYEQYF	TGCGCCAGCAGCATGGACAGCTCCTACGAGCAGTACTTC
TRBV2	NA	TRBJ1-5	15	few	CASTPGRAHTQPQHF	TGTGCCAGCACCCCGGGGAGGGCTCACACTCAGCCCCAGCATTTT
TRBV7-2	NA	TRBJ2-3	14	few	CASSLGGLLNTQYF	TGTGCCAGCAGCTTAGGGGGGCTTCTTAATACGCAGTATTTT